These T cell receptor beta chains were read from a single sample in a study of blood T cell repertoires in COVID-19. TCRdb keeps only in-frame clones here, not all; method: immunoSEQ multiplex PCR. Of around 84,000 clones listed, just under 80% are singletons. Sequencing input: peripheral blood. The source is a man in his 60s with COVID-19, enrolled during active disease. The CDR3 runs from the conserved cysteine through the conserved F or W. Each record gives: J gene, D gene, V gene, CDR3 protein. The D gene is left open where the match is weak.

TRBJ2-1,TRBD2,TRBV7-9,CASSFASGSNEQFF
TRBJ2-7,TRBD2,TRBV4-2,CASSQGLAGPLTYEQYF
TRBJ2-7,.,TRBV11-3,CASRLRAGEASYEQYF
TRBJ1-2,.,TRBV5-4,CAGRGGGGYTF
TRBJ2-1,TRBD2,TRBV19,CASSTASGVHNEQFF
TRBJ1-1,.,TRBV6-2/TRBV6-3,CASTPRAGTFTEAFF
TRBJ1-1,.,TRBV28,CASSQSNTEAFF
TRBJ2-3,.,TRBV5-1,CASSSNRTFSTDTQYF
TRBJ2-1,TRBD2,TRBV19,CASSPRSGRGNEQFF
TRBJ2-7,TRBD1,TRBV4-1,CASSQERARGQTYEQYF
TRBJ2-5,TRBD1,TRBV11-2,CASSLDPNRGETQYF
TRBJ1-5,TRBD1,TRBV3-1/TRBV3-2,CASSPTRGRRAQHF
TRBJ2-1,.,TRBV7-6,CASSSPGTLTYNEQFF
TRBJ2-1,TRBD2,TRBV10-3,CAITGTSGGDSYNEQFF
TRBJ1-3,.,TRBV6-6,CASSYTPRGGGNTIYF
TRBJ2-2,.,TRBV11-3,CASSLEPGNTGELFF
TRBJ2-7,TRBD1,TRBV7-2,CASSSPDRGIYEQYF
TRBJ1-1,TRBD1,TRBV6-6,CASSYSPGQGTEVFF
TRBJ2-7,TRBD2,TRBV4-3,CASSQGARKPGLVYEQYF
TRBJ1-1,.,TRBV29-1,CSVAKATGTEAFF
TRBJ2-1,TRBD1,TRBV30,CAWSRRQGNYNEQFF
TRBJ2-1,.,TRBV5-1,CASYSGGTNEQFF
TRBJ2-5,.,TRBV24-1,CATSDSGRETQYF
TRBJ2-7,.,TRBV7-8,CASSPAPGHPSGEQYF
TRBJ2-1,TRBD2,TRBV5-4,CASSLSGRGSYNEQFF
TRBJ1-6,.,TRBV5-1,CASSLAVGAGSNSPLHF
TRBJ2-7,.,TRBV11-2,CASSLGSLGSGYEQYF
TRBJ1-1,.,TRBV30,CAWSRLQQLNTEAFF
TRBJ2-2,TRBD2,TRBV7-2,CASTLAGGPRSVAGELFF
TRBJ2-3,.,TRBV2,CASSEAKSEADTQYF
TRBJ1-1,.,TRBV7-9,CASSSRPGGMNTEAFF
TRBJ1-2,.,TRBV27,CASSPGGPVGYTF
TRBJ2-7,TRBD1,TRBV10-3,CAISLGQGNYEQYF
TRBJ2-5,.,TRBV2,CASDDREETQYF
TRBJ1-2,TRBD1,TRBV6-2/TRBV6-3,CASSGAGGYGYTF
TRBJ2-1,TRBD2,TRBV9,CASSVGLAGSSYNEQFF
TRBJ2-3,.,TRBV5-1,CASSAKAFGTDTQYF
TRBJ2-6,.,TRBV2,CASSEWSSPGRANVLTF
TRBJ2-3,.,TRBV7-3,CASFAPDTQYF
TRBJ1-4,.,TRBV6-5,CASSYSTGRGEKLFF
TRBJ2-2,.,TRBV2,CASSASQARTGELFF
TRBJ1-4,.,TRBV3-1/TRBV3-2,CASSLGTTNEKLFF
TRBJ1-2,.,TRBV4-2,CASSQVGDSNYGYTF
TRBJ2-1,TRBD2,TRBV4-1,CASSQENLAESSYNEQFF
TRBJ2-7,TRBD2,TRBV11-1,CASSTAGGYEQYF
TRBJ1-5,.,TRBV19,CAISQGSRQPQHF
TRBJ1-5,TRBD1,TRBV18,CASSPGQGMGQPQHF
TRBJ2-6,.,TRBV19,CASSMQGQSSGANVLTF
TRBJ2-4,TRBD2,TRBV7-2,CASSTVAGGLVNIQYF